The source of this T cell receptor (beta chain) is a study of CD8 T cells in ankylosing spondylitis. Study-level findings and limits: A subset of motif variants has previously been described in the synovial fluid and blood of reactive arthritis. A motif in TCR beta, a set of eight or nine highly homologous variants, appeared characteristic of ankylosing spondylitis blood. CD8+ disease-linked clones were present at relatively low frequencies in blood.

Scientists made TCR beta libraries using quantitative 5'-RACE with molecular barcodes. A single record per CDR3 protein comes from TCRdb applying MiXCR to the 5' RACE reads. The sample yields 350,000 to 450,000 distinct CDR3 sequences, about 20% seen once. Notes on this clonotype: Its target is unknown.

Trimming took 1 base from V and 3 from J, leaving 12 bases between them. The CDR3 sequence is 15 residues long. CDR1 SGHAT and CDR2 FQNNGV come from the germline V gene. The sample was blood, either unsorted or a sorted T cell fraction (not recorded which). The chain is built from TRBV11-2 and TRBJ2-5; perhaps TRBD1 as D (5 bases). The sequence came from a male donor with ankylosing spondylitis or in good health (not recorded which). CDR3 DNA: TGTGCCAGCAGCTTAGTGGGCAGGGTTGAAGAGACCCAGTACTTC. This translates into CASSLVGRVEETQYF.